Listed below are T cell receptor beta chains from one sample, sequenced in a study of beta chain features in type 1 diabetes. Using immunoSEQ multiplex PCR, the repertoire was profiled, and TCRdb retains in-frame clones only, with some absent. The sample holds over 150,000 clones; about 13% are singletons and the top ten take roughly 0.56%. Sequencing used central memory CD4+ T cells from blood. The receptors come from a woman aged 18-29 years in good health. CDR3s include the opening cysteine and the closing phenylalanine or tryptophan. The order of the fields is CDR3 protein, CDR3 DNA, D gene, V gene, J gene, clone size. A D gene is named only where the DNA matches it firmly. The listing skips clone size in some rows; elsewhere it reads once, few, many or a size class.

CDR3 protein: CASSKETGGYQPQHF; CDR3 DNA: TGCGCCAGCAGCAAAGAGACAGGGGGCTATCAGCCCCAGCATTTT; D gene: TRBD1; V gene: TRBV5-1; J gene: TRBJ1-5; clone size: .
CDR3 protein: CASSVAPGGGTDTQYF; CDR3 DNA: TGTGCCAGCAGCGTAGCCCCAGGGGGCGGCACAGATACGCAGTATTTT; D gene: TRBD1; V gene: TRBV9; J gene: TRBJ2-3; clone size: .
CDR3 protein: CASVQGNRNTEAFF; CDR3 DNA: TGTGCCAGCGTTCAGGGGAATCGGAACACTGAAGCTTTCTTT; D gene: .; V gene: TRBV11-2; J gene: TRBJ1-1; clone size: few
CDR3 protein: CASSLSLRANYGYTF; CDR3 DNA: TGTGCCAGCAGTTTATCGCTCAGGGCTAACTATGGCTACACCTTC; D gene: .; V gene: TRBV28; J gene: TRBJ1-2; clone size: few
CDR3 protein: CSVPGQGPNEQFF; CDR3 DNA: TGCAGCGTTCCCGGACAGGGACCCAATGAGCAGTTCTTC; D gene: TRBD1; V gene: TRBV29-1; J gene: TRBJ2-1; clone size: .
CDR3 protein: CASSSPGTSGNNEQFF; CDR3 DNA: TGTGCCAGCAGCTCCCCAGGGACTAGCGGGAACAATGAGCAGTTCTTC; D gene: TRBD2; V gene: TRBV4-2; J gene: TRBJ2-1; clone size: .
CDR3 protein: CASSNSVQGVGTEAFF; CDR3 DNA: TGTGCCAGCAGTAACTCGGTACAGGGGGTCGGCACTGAAGCTTTCTTT; D gene: TRBD1; V gene: TRBV6-5; J gene: TRBJ1-1; clone size: .
CDR3 protein: CASSLSPSRDRVSNEQFF; CDR3 DNA: TGTGCCAGCAGTTTATCGCCCTCCCGGGACAGGGTTAGCAATGAGCAGTTCTTC; D gene: TRBD1; V gene: TRBV27; J gene: TRBJ2-1; clone size: .
CDR3 protein: CAIRMTGESNQPQHF; CDR3 DNA: TGTGCCATCAGGATGACAGGGGAGAGCAATCAGCCCCAGCATTTT; D gene: TRBD1; V gene: TRBV10-3; J gene: TRBJ1-5; clone size: few
CDR3 protein: CASSFGGTGNNEQFF; CDR3 DNA: TGTGCCAGCAGCTTCGGCGGGACAGGGAACAATGAGCAGTTCTTC; D gene: TRBD1; V gene: TRBV14; J gene: TRBJ2-1; clone size: few
CDR3 protein: CASSDPRAGISNQPQHF; CDR3 DNA: TGTGCCAGCAGTGACCCCCGGGCAGGGATAAGCAATCAGCCCCAGCATTTT; D gene: .; V gene: TRBV2; J gene: TRBJ1-5; clone size: .
CDR3 protein: CASSPTGSYGYTF; CDR3 DNA: TGTGCCAGCAGCCCGACAGGGTCGTATGGCTACACCTTC; D gene: TRBD1; V gene: TRBV7-3; J gene: TRBJ1-2; clone size: .
CDR3 protein: CAWGTSGRTDTQYF; CDR3 DNA: TGTGCCTGGGGGACTAGCGGGAGAACAGATACGCAGTATTTT; D gene: TRBD2; V gene: TRBV30; J gene: TRBJ2-3; clone size: few
CDR3 protein: CSVAPGQAAFF; CDR3 DNA: TGCAGCGTGGCGCCGGGACAGGCGGCTTTCTTT; D gene: TRBD1; V gene: TRBV29-1; J gene: TRBJ1-1; clone size: .
CDR3 protein: CASGRDSAYNEQFF; CDR3 DNA: TGTGCTAGTGGTCGGGACAGTGCCTACAATGAGCAGTTCTTC; D gene: TRBD1; V gene: TRBV12-5; J gene: TRBJ2-1; clone size: few
CDR3 protein: CASSLAVGNGFETQYF; CDR3 DNA: TGCGCCAGCAGCTTGGCCGTCGGGAACGGGTTTGAGACCCAGTACTTC; D gene: .; V gene: TRBV5-1; J gene: TRBJ2-5; clone size: .
CDR3 protein: CASSPLREHYGYTF; CDR3 DNA: TGTGCCAGCAGTCCCCTAAGGGAGCACTATGGCTACACCTTC; D gene: .; V gene: TRBV28; J gene: TRBJ1-2; clone size: .
CDR3 protein: CASTDSDRGRGYTF; CDR3 DNA: TGCGCCAGCACTGATTCGGACAGGGGAAGGGGCTACACCTTC; D gene: TRBD1; V gene: TRBV10-2; J gene: TRBJ1-2; clone size: .
CDR3 protein: CASSAYRQAAYGYTF; CDR3 DNA: TGTGCCAGCAGCGCCTATAGACAGGCGGCCTATGGCTACACCTTC; D gene: .; V gene: TRBV9; J gene: TRBJ1-2; clone size: few
CDR3 protein: CSVERSYGDSEQFF; CDR3 DNA: TGCAGCGTTGAGCGGTCCTACGGGGACAGTGAGCAGTTCTTC; D gene: TRBD1; V gene: TRBV29-1; J gene: TRBJ2-1; clone size: many
CDR3 protein: CASSQDNSGANVLTF; CDR3 DNA: TGTGCCAGCAGCCAGGACAATTCTGGGGCCAACGTCCTGACTTTC; D gene: .; V gene: TRBV6-6; J gene: TRBJ2-6; clone size: .
CDR3 protein: CASERERRQFF; CDR3 DNA: TGTGCCAGCGAGAGGGAGAGAAGGCAGTTCTTC; D gene: .; V gene: TRBV7-9; J gene: TRBJ2-1; clone size: few
CDR3 protein: CASSLTSGTQETQYF; CDR3 DNA: TGTGCCAGCAGCTTGACTAGCGGGACCCAAGAGACCCAGTACTTC; D gene: TRBD2; V gene: TRBV5-4; J gene: TRBJ2-5; clone size: few
CDR3 protein: CASSQGLAPGELFF; CDR3 DNA: TGTGCCAGCAGCCAAGGACTAGCTCCCGGGGAGCTGTTTTTT; D gene: TRBD2; V gene: TRBV5-4; J gene: TRBJ2-2; clone size: .
CDR3 protein: CASIRTGRNTEAFF; CDR3 DNA: TGTGCCAGTATCCGGACAGGGCGGAACACTGAAGCTTTCTTT; D gene: TRBD1; V gene: TRBV19; J gene: TRBJ1-1; clone size: .
CDR3 protein: CASSQGNKLNTEAFF; CDR3 DNA: TGTGCCAGCAGCCAAGGAAACAAGTTGAACACTGAAGCTTTCTTT; D gene: .; V gene: TRBV4-2; J gene: TRBJ1-1; clone size: few
CDR3 protein: CAWTFRWGQGATISGANVLTF; CDR3 DNA: TGTGCCTGGACCTTCAGGTGGGGACAGGGGGCTACTATATCTGGGGCCAACGTCCTGACTTTC; D gene: TRBD1; V gene: TRBV30; J gene: TRBJ2-6; clone size: few
CDR3 protein: CASGLALAGVNEQFF; CDR3 DNA: TGTGCCAGCGGGTTGGCGCTAGCGGGAGTCAATGAGCAGTTCTTC; D gene: TRBD2; V gene: TRBV7-9; J gene: TRBJ2-1; clone size: few
CDR3 protein: CASMGSIQETQYF; CDR3 DNA: TGTGCCAGCATGGGCTCGATTCAAGAGACCCAGTACTTC; D gene: .; V gene: TRBV28; J gene: TRBJ2-5; clone size: .
CDR3 protein: CASSLEGQGNQPQHF; CDR3 DNA: TGTGCCAGCAGCTTAGAGGGACAGGGGAATCAGCCCCAGCATTTT; D gene: TRBD1; V gene: TRBV7-2; J gene: TRBJ1-5; clone size: .
CDR3 protein: CASTDPRGLREQYF; CDR3 DNA: TGTGCCAGCACCGACCCGCGGGGTTTGAGGGAGCAGTACTTC; D gene: .; V gene: TRBV28; J gene: TRBJ2-7; clone size: few
CDR3 protein: CACRTGLVITSGANVLTF; CDR3 DNA: TGTGCCTGCAGAACGGGACTAGTAATTACCTCTGGGGCCAACGTCCTGACTTTC; D gene: TRBD2; V gene: TRBV30; J gene: TRBJ2-6; clone size: few
CDR3 protein: CASSVSTPREQYF; CDR3 DNA: TGCGCCAGCAGCGTCTCGACTCCCCGAGAGCAGTACTTC; D gene: .; V gene: TRBV5-1; J gene: TRBJ2-7; clone size: many
CDR3 protein: CASSLISGEHIQYF; CDR3 DNA: TGTGCCAGCAGCTTGATTTCAGGGGAGCACATTCAGTACTTC; D gene: .; V gene: TRBV5-6; J gene: TRBJ2-4; clone size: .
CDR3 protein: CASSRGEASSYNEQFF; CDR3 DNA: TGCGCCAGCAGCCGGGGGGAGGCTAGCTCCTACAATGAGCAGTTCTTC; D gene: TRBD2; V gene: TRBV5-1; J gene: TRBJ2-1; clone size: few
CDR3 protein: CASRHRDRASNEKLFF; CDR3 DNA: TGCGCCAGCAGACACCGGGACAGGGCCTCGAATGAAAAACTGTTTTTT; D gene: TRBD1; V gene: TRBV5-1; J gene: TRBJ1-4; clone size: .
CDR3 protein: CASRFNNEKLFF; CDR3 DNA: TGTGCCAGCAGGTTTAATAATGAAAAACTGTTTTTT; D gene: .; V gene: TRBV7-9; J gene: TRBJ1-4; clone size: .
CDR3 protein: CAISESGQGEQYF; CDR3 DNA: TGTGCCATCAGTGAGTCGGGACAGGGAGAGCAGTACTTC; D gene: TRBD1; V gene: TRBV10-3; J gene: TRBJ2-7; clone size: few
CDR3 protein: CASGPRSSYNEQFF; CDR3 DNA: TGCGCCAGCGGCCCCCGGAGCTCCTACAATGAGCAGTTCTTC; D gene: .; V gene: TRBV5-1; J gene: TRBJ2-1; clone size: .
CDR3 protein: CAWSVVPGEGQFF; CDR3 DNA: TGTGCCTGGAGTGTGGTCCCGGGAGAGGGGCAGTTCTTC; D gene: .; V gene: TRBV30; J gene: TRBJ2-1; clone size: .
CDR3 protein: CASSFRDSENTGELFF; CDR3 DNA: TGTGCCAGCAGCTTCCGGGACAGCGAGAACACCGGGGAGCTGTTTTTT; D gene: TRBD1; V gene: TRBV7-8; J gene: TRBJ2-2; clone size: .
CDR3 protein: CSVELGGYEQYF; CDR3 DNA: TGCAGCGTTGAACTAGGCGGGTACGAGCAGTACTTC; D gene: .; V gene: TRBV29-1; J gene: TRBJ2-7; clone size: .
CDR3 protein: CASSSSGGPITDTQYF; CDR3 DNA: TGTGCCAGCAGTTCGAGCGGGGGACCTATCACAGATACGCAGTATTTT; D gene: TRBD2; V gene: TRBV28; J gene: TRBJ2-3; clone size: few
CDR3 protein: CASSEAQASYEQYF; CDR3 DNA: TGTGCCAGCTCAGAAGCCCAGGCCTCCTACGAGCAGTACTTC; D gene: .; V gene: TRBV18; J gene: TRBJ2-7; clone size: .
CDR3 protein: CASSQEWRSSYEQYF; CDR3 DNA: TGCGCCAGCAGCCAAGAGTGGCGGAGCTCCTACGAGCAGTACTTC; D gene: .; V gene: TRBV4-3; J gene: TRBJ2-7; clone size: .
CDR3 protein: CASSYSTGGNYGYTF; CDR3 DNA: TGTGCCAGCAGTTACTCGACAGGGGGCAACTATGGCTACACCTTC; D gene: TRBD1; V gene: TRBV6-5; J gene: TRBJ1-2; clone size: few
CDR3 protein: CSVPGLAEQETQYF; CDR3 DNA: TGCAGCGTACCAGGACTAGCTGAACAAGAGACCCAGTACTTC; D gene: TRBD2; V gene: TRBV29-1; J gene: TRBJ2-5; clone size: few
CDR3 protein: CSARDTVEQFF; CDR3 DNA: TGCAGTGCTAGAGACACAGTTGAGCAGTTCTTC; D gene: .; V gene: TRBV20-1; J gene: TRBJ2-1; clone size: .
CDR3 protein: CASSLAGGRGANYGYTF; CDR3 DNA: TGTGCCAGCAGCTTAGCGGGGGGGCGAGGAGCTAACTATGGCTACACCTTC; D gene: .; V gene: TRBV7-9; J gene: TRBJ1-2; clone size: many
CDR3 protein: CASSRLADTYNEQFF; CDR3 DNA: TGTGCCAGCAGCCGCCTAGCGGATACTTACAATGAGCAGTTCTTC; D gene: TRBD2; V gene: TRBV5-6; J gene: TRBJ2-1; clone size: few
CDR3 protein: CASSETGTGAGVYGYTF; CDR3 DNA: TGCGCCAGCAGTGAGACCGGGACAGGGGCCGGGGTCTATGGCTACACCTTC; D gene: TRBD1; V gene: TRBV10-2; J gene: TRBJ1-2; clone size: .
CDR3 protein: CSVEVGPGNEKLFF; CDR3 DNA: TGCAGCGTGGAAGTCGGGCCGGGGAATGAAAAACTGTTTTTT; D gene: .; V gene: TRBV29-1; J gene: TRBJ1-4; clone size: few
CDR3 protein: CARTTGTSGKTYNEQFF; CDR3 DNA: TGTGCCAGGACTACCGGGACTAGCGGAAAAACCTACAATGAGCAGTTCTTC; D gene: TRBD2; V gene: TRBV2; J gene: TRBJ2-1; clone size: .
CDR3 protein: CASSFRQGLGGANVLTF; CDR3 DNA: TGTGCCAGCAGCTTCAGACAGGGTCTGGGTGGGGCCAACGTCCTGACTTTC; D gene: TRBD1; V gene: TRBV7-2; J gene: TRBJ2-6; clone size: many